Below, one T cell receptor beta chain is given with its context. This sample was taken from a study of control samples from healthy donors and cancer patients. Germline-derived CDR1 and CDR2 are MDHEN and SYDVKM. Trimming stripped 7 bases from V and 5 bases from J, with 15 bases between. The CDR3 is 14 amino acids. Sequenced by immunoSEQ multiplex PCR; TCRdb stores in-frame clones only, minus some. The sample carries roughly 88,000 clones, roughly 92% recorded once. This sequence was found in a woman aged 30 to 39 in good health. The V call is TRBV28, the J call TRBJ2-1; TRBD1 is a possible D gene (6 bases). Sequenced material: blood. In DNA, the CDR3 is TGTGCCAGCAAACTCATGACAGGTAACAATGAGCAGTTCTTC. This codes for CASKLMTGNNEQFF. Based on the CDR3 plus reference TRBV28 and TRBJ2-1, the full variable domain is DVKVTQSSRYLVKRTGEKVFLECVQDMDHENMFWYRQDPGLGLRLIYFSYDVKMKEKGDIPEGYSVSREKKERFSLILESASTNQTSMYLCASKLMTGNNEQFFGPGTRLTVL.